This T cell receptor beta chain was obtained from a study of CD8 T cells in ankylosing spondylitis. Findings of the study overall: A motif of 7 to 9 highly homologous TCR beta variants was seen as apparently characteristic of ankylosing spondylitis blood.

On this clonotype: Its target is unknown.

TCRdb re-called the 5' RACE reads through MiXCR, storing one row per CDR3 protein. The data contain roughly 250,000 distinct CDR3 sequences, under 12% of them seen just once; the ten biggest clones take up 2.5% to 3%. The CDR3 has 13 residues. Germline CDR1 is DFQATT and CDR2 is SNEGSKA (reference sequence). The trim removed 4 bases at V and 14 bases at J, leaving 6 bases unmatched. The sample taken for sequencing was blood, either unsorted or a sorted T cell fraction (not recorded which). This clonotype was obtained from a male donor with ankylosing spondylitis or in good health (not recorded which). This chain connects TRBV20-1 to TRBJ2-2; 14 nucleotides align to TRBD2. In DNA, the CDR3 is TGCAGTGCTACTAGACTAGCGGGGGGGTTCCTGTTTTTT. It is translated as CSATRLAGGFLFF.